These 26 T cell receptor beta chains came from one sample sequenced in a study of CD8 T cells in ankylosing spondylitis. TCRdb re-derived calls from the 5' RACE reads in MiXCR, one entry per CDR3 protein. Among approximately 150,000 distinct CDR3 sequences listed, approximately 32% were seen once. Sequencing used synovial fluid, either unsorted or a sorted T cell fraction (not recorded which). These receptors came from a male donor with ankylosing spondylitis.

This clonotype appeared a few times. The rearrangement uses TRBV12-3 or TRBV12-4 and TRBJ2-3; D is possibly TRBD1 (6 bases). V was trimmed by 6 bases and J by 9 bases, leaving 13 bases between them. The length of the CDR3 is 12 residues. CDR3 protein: CASRDSVGTQYF. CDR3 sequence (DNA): TGTGCCAGCAGGGACAGTGTAGGCACGCAGTATTTT.

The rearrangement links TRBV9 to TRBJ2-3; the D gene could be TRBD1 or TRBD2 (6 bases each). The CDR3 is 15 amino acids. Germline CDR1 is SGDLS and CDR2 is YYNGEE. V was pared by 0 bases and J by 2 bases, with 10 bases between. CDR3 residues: CASSVVGGHTDTQYF. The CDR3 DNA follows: TGTGCCAGCAGCGTAGTGGGGGGACACACAGATACGCAGTATTTT.

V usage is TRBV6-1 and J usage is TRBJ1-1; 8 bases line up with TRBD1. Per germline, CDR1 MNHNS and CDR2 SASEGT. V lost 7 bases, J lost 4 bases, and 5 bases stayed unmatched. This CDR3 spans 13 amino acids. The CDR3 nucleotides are TGTGCCAGCAACGGACAGGGCTTCACTGAAGCTTTCTTT. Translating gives CASNGQGFTEAFF.

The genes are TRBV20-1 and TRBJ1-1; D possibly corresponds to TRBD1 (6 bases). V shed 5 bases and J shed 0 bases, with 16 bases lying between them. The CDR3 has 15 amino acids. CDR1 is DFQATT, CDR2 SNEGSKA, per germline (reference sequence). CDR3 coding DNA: TGCAGTGCTTACAAGACAGGACAGCTGAACACTGAAGCTTTCTTT. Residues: CSAYKTGQLNTEAFF.

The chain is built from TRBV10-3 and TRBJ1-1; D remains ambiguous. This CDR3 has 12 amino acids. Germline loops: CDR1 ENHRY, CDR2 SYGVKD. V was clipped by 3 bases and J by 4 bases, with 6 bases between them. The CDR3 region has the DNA TGTGCCATCAGTGAATCAGGCACTGAAGCTTTCTTT. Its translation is CAISESGTEAFF.

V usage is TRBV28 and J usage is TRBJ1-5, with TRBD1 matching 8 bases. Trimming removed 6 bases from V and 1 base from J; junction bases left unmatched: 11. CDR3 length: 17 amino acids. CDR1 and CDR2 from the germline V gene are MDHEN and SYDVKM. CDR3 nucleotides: TGTGCCAGCAGATTAACACAGGGGGGAAGGAGCAATCAGCCCCAGCATTTT. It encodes CASRLTQGGRSNQPQHF.

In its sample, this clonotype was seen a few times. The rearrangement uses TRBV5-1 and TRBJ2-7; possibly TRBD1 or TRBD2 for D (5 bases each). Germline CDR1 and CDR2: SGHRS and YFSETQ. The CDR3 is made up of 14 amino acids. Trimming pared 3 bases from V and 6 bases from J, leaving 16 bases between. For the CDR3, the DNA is TGCGCCAGCAGCTCCGAGGGGCTGCAGCGCGAGCAGTACTTC. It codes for CASSSEGLQREQYF.

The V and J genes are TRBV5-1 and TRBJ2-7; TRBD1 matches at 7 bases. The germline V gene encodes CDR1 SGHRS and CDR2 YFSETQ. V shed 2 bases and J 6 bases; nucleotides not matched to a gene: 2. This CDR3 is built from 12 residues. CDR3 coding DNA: TGCGCCAGCAGCTTCCAGGGGGTCGAGCAGTACTTC. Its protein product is CASSFQGVEQYF.

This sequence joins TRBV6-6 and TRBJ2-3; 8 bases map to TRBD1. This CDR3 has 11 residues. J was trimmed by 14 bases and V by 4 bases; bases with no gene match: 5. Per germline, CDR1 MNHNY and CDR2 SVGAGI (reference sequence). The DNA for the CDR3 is TGTGCCAGCAGTTCCGGACAGGGCGGGTATTTT. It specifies CASSSGQGGYF.

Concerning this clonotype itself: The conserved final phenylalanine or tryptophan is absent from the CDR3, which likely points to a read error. CDR3 in amino acids: CASSLTPRDSPLHY. The CDR3 region has the DNA TGTGCCAGCAGCTTAACCCCCAGGGATTCACCCCTCCACTAT. The chain couples TRBV7-2 to TRBJ1-6, with D tentatively TRBD1 (5 bases). Germline-derived CDR1 and CDR2 are SGHTA and FQGNSA. Trimming took 2 bases from V and 8 from J, leaving 10 bases between them. There are 14 residues in the CDR3.

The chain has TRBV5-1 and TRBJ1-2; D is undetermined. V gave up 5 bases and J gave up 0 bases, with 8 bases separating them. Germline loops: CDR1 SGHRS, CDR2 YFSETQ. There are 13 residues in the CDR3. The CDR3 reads CASSPEANYGYTF. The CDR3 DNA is TGCGCCAGCAGTCCGGAGGCTAACTATGGCTACACCTTC.

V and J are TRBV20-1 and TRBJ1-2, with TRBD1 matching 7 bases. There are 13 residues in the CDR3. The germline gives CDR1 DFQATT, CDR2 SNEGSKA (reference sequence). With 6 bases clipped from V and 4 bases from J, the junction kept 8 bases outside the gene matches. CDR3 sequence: CSAPPGQFYGYTF. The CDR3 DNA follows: TGCAGTGCGCCGCCGGGACAGTTCTATGGCTACACCTTC.

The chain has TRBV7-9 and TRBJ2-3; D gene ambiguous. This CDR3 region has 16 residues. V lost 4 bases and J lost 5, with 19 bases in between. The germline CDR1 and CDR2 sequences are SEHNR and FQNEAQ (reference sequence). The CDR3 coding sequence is TGTGCCAGCAGCTCATCACCGGGCATTAGGCGAGATACGCAGTATTTT. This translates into CASSSSPGIRRDTQYF.

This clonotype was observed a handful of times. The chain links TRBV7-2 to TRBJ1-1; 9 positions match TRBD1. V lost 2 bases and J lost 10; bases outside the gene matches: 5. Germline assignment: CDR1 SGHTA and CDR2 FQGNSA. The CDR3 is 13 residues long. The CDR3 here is CASSLTGQGRAFF. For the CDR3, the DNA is TGTGCCAGCAGCTTAACGGGACAGGGTCGAGCTTTCTTT.

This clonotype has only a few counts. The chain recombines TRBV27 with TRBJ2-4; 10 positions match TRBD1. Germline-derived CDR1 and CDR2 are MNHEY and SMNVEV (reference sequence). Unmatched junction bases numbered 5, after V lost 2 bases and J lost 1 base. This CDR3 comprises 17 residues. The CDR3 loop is CASSLGGTGVAKNIQYF. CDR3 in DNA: TGTGCCAGCAGTTTAGGGGGGACAGGGGTGGCCAAAAACATTCAGTACTTC.

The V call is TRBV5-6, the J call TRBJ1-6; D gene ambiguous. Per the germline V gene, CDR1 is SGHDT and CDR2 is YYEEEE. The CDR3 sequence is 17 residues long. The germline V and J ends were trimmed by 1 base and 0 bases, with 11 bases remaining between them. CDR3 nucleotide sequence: TGTGCCAGCAGCTTGAAAATGGGGAGCTCCTATAATTCACCCCTCCACTTT. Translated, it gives CASSLKMGSSYNSPLHF.

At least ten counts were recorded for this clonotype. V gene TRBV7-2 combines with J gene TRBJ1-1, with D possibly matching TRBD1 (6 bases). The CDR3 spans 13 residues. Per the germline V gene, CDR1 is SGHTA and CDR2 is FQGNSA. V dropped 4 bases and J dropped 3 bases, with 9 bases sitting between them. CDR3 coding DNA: TGTGCCAGCAGCTCTAGACAGGACACTGAAGCTTTCTTT. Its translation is CASSSRQDTEAFF.

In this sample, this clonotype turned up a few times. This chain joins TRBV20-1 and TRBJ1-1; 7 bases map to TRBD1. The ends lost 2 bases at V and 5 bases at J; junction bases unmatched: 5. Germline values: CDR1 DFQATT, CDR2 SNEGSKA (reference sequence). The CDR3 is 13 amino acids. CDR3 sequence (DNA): TGCAGTGCTAGAAAGACAGGGCATACTGAAGCTTTCTTT. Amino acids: CSARKTGHTEAFF.

CDR3 coding DNA: TGTGCCAGCAGCCCCCGGCCTGGGGACGGGACGAACACTGAAGCTTTCTTT. This codes for CASSPRPGDGTNTEAFF. The chain carries TRBV5-5 and TRBJ1-1; a weak D match, TRBD1 (5 bases). CDR1 and CDR2 (germline): SGHKS, YYEKEE (reference sequence). Trimming took off 4 bases at V and 1 base at J, with 20 bases between the two ends. The length of the CDR3 is 17 residues.

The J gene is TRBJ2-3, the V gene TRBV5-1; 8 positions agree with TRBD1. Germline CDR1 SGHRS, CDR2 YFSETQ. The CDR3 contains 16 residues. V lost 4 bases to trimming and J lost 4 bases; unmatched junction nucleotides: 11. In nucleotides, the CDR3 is TGCGCCAGCAGCCCAACAGGGGGACAGAGGGCAGATACGCAGTATTTT. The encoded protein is CASSPTGGQRADTQYF.

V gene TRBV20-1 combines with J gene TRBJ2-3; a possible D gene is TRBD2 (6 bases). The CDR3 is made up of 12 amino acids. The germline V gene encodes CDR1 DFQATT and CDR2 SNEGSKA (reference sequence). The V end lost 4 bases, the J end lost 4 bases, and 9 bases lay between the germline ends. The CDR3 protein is CSATLASDTQYF. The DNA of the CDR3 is TGCAGTGCTACGCTAGCGTCAGATACGCAGTATTTT.

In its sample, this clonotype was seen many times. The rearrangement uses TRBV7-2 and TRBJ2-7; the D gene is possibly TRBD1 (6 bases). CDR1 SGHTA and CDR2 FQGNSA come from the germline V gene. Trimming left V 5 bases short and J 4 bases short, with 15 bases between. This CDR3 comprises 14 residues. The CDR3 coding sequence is TGTGCCAGCAGCAAAGACAGGAACGTTTACGAGCAGTACTTC. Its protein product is CASSKDRNVYEQYF. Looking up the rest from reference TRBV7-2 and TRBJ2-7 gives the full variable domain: GAGVSQSPSNKVTEKGKDVELRCDPISGHTALYWYRQSLGQGLEFLIYFQGNSAPDKSGLPSDRFSAERTGGSVSTLTIQRTQQEDSAVYLCASSKDRNVYEQYFGPGTRLTVT.

CDR3: CATSGGQSHYEQYF. The DNA of the CDR3 is TGTGCCACCAGTGGAGGACAGTCCCACTACGAGCAGTACTTC. This chain joins TRBV24-1 and TRBJ2-7; perhaps TRBD1 as D (6 bases). Per the germline V gene, CDR1 is KGHDR and CDR2 is SFDVKD. The CDR3 totals 14 residues. Between the trimmed V and J ends, which lost 5 bases and 3 bases, there was a span of 13 bases.

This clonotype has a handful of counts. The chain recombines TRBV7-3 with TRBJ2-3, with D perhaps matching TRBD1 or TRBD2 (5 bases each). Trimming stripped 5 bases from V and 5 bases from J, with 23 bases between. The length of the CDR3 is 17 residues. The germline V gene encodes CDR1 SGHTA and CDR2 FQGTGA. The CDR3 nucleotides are TGTGCCAGCAGCCACCGGGGCTTGGGACCTAGGGGAGATACGCAGTATTTT. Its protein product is CASSHRGLGPRGDTQYF.

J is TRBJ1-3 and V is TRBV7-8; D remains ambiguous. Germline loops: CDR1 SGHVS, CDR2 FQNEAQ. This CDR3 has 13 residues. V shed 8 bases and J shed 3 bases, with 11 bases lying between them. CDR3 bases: TGTGCCAGCCAGGTCCGCGTTGGAAACACCATATATTTT. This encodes CASQVRVGNTIYF.

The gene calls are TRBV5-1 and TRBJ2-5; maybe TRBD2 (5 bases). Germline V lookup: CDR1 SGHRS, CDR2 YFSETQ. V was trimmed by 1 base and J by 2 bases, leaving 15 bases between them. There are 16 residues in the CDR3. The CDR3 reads CASSLSVSEGQETQYF. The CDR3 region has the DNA TGCGCCAGCAGCTTGTCCGTGTCAGAGGGTCAAGAGACCCAGTACTTC.